A selection of T cell receptor beta chains follows, all from one sample in a study of human T cells and chemical hapten exposure. TCRdb analysed the RACE reads with MiXCR anew, one entry per CDR3 protein. The table shows about 82,000 distinct CDR3 sequences, with approximately 11% occurring only once. The input for sequencing was whole blood, taken in connection with sensitization to the hapten diphenylcyclopropenone (DPC). The receptor set was obtained from a woman in her 50s with alopecia areata. Some clones in this sample may be carry-over from other donors' samples. The CDR3 runs from the conserved cysteine through the conserved F or W. D genes are given only for firm matches. Not all rows give a size; the values are once, few, many and, for expanded clones, a class.

clone_size: many
cdr3_length: 15
v_call: TRBV9
j_call: TRBJ1-6
d_call: TRBD1
cdr3_aa: CASSEGTGTGQTLHF
cdr3_nt: TGTGCCAGCAGCGAAGGGACAGGGACGGGTCAGACCCTCCACTTT

clone_size: many
cdr3_length: 15
v_call: TRBV4-2
j_call: TRBJ2-3
d_call: TRBD2
cdr3_aa: CASSLRLAGEDTQYF
cdr3_nt: TGTGCCAGCAGCCTTAGACTAGCGGGAGAAGATACGCAGTATTTT

clone_size: few
cdr3_length: 15
v_call: TRBV10-2
j_call: TRBJ2-1
d_call: TRBD1
cdr3_aa: CASRSGTGTYNEQFF
cdr3_nt: TGCGCCAGCAGGTCCGGGACAGGGACCTACAATGAGCAGTTCTTC

clone_size: few
cdr3_length: 14
v_call: TRBV3-1
j_call: TRBJ2-7
d_call: TRBD2
cdr3_aa: CASGTSGALRQQYF
cdr3_nt: TGTGCCAGCGGGACTAGCGGGGCCCTTAGACAGCAGTACTTC

clone_size: NA
cdr3_length: 15
v_call: TRBV3-1
j_call: TRBJ2-1
d_call: TRBD2
cdr3_aa: CASSQEGLAYNEQFF
cdr3_nt: TGTGCCAGCAGCCAAGAGGGACTAGCCTACAATGAGCAGTTCTTC

clone_size: many
cdr3_length: 15
v_call: TRBV21-1
j_call: TRBJ2-3
d_call: NA
cdr3_aa: CASPAGDRGTDTQYF
cdr3_nt: TGTGCCAGCCCCGCCGGGGACAGGGGCACAGATACGCAGTATTTT

clone_size: NA
cdr3_length: 15
v_call: TRBV7-9
j_call: TRBJ1-4
d_call: NA
cdr3_aa: CASTPWTVLNEKLFF
cdr3_nt: TGTGCCAGCACCCCCTGGACAGTATTGAATGAAAAACTGTTTTTT

clone_size: many
cdr3_length: 16
v_call: TRBV27
j_call: TRBJ1-5
d_call: TRBD1
cdr3_aa: CASSLSGQNSNQPQHF
cdr3_nt: TGTGCCAGCAGTTTATCGGGACAGAATAGCAATCAGCCCCAGCATTTT

clone_size: few
cdr3_length: 15
v_call: TRBV4-3
j_call: TRBJ1-5
d_call: NA
cdr3_aa: CASSQELVSLQPQHF
cdr3_nt: TGCGCCAGCAGCCAAGAGCTTGTGTCTTTACAGCCCCAGCATTTT

clone_size: many
cdr3_length: 15
v_call: TRBV12-3/TRBV12-4
j_call: TRBJ2-3
d_call: TRBD2
cdr3_aa: CASSLGGLAGDTQYF
cdr3_nt: TGTGCCAGCAGTTTAGGCGGACTAGCAGGAGATACGCAGTATTTT

clone_size: NA
cdr3_length: 13
v_call: TRBV28
j_call: TRBJ2-3
d_call: NA
cdr3_aa: CATGGGSTDTQYF
cdr3_nt: TGTGCCACAGGGGGGGGTTCCACAGATACGCAGTATTTT

clone_size: few
cdr3_length: 14
v_call: TRBV6-5
j_call: TRBJ1-2
d_call: NA
cdr3_aa: CASNPGPRHYGYTF
cdr3_nt: TGTGCCAGCAATCCGGGCCCCAGGCACTATGGCTACACCTTC

clone_size: many
cdr3_length: 14
v_call: TRBV7-2
j_call: TRBJ1-5
d_call: NA
cdr3_aa: CASSREWDNQPQHF
cdr3_nt: TGTGCCAGCAGCCGGGAGTGGGATAATCAGCCCCAGCATTTT

clone_size: many
cdr3_length: 14
v_call: TRBV24-1
j_call: TRBJ1-2
d_call: NA
cdr3_aa: CATSDFGRDYGYTF
cdr3_nt: TGTGCCACCAGTGATTTCGGCAGAGATTATGGCTACACCTTC

clone_size: few
cdr3_length: 16
v_call: TRBV6-5
j_call: TRBJ2-1
d_call: TRBD2
cdr3_aa: CASSRTSGGLYNEQFF
cdr3_nt: TGTGCCAGCAGCCGGACTAGCGGGGGCCTCTACAATGAGCAGTTCTTC

clone_size: many
cdr3_length: 15
v_call: TRBV6-2/TRBV6-3
j_call: TRBJ2-2
d_call: TRBD2
cdr3_aa: CASSLSRGGAGELFF
cdr3_nt: TGTGCCAGCAGCCTCTCTCGGGGGGGCGCCGGGGAGCTGTTTTTT

clone_size: many
cdr3_length: 13
v_call: TRBV29-1
j_call: TRBJ2-4
d_call: TRBD1
cdr3_aa: CSVEWDSGNIQYF
cdr3_nt: TGCAGCGTTGAGTGGGACAGCGGAAACATTCAGTACTTC

clone_size: NA
cdr3_length: 16
v_call: TRBV4-3
j_call: TRBJ2-2
d_call: NA
cdr3_aa: CASSQDLSWVAALLFF
cdr3_nt: TGCGCCAGCAGCCAAGATTTATCTTGGGTCGCGGCCTTGTTGTTTTTT

clone_size: NA
cdr3_length: 15
v_call: TRBV5-6
j_call: TRBJ1-1
d_call: NA
cdr3_aa: CASSSAGTGRTEAFF
cdr3_nt: TGTGCCAGCAGTTCGGCCGGGACGGGACGCACTGAAGCTTTCTTT

clone_size: many
cdr3_length: 14
v_call: TRBV2
j_call: TRBJ2-1
d_call: TRBD1
cdr3_aa: CASSGQGLRNEQFF
cdr3_nt: TGTGCCAGCAGTGGACAGGGGTTAAGGAATGAGCAGTTCTTC

clone_size: few
cdr3_length: 14
v_call: TRBV10-3
j_call: TRBJ1-1
d_call: TRBD1
cdr3_aa: CAISAGQGNTEAFF
cdr3_nt: TGTGCCATCAGTGCTGGACAGGGCAACACTGAAGCTTTCTTT

clone_size: few
cdr3_length: 15
v_call: TRBV19
j_call: TRBJ2-2
d_call: TRBD2
cdr3_aa: CASMLRGSVSGELFF
cdr3_nt: TGTGCCAGTATGTTGCGCGGGAGTGTTTCCGGGGAGCTGTTTTTT

clone_size: NA
cdr3_length: 15
v_call: TRBV4-3
j_call: TRBJ2-1
d_call: NA
cdr3_aa: CASSQDGTPPHEQFF
cdr3_nt: TGCGCCAGCAGCCAAGATGGGACGCCGCCCCATGAGCAGTTCTTC

clone_size: few
cdr3_length: 14
v_call: TRBV18
j_call: TRBJ1-1
d_call: TRBD1
cdr3_aa: CASSPQTGGTEAFF
cdr3_nt: TGTGCCAGCTCACCGCAAACAGGGGGCACTGAAGCTTTCTTT

clone_size: NA
cdr3_length: 15
v_call: TRBV6-5
j_call: TRBJ1-6
d_call: NA
cdr3_aa: CASSYLTGSNSPLHF
cdr3_nt: TGTGCCAGCAGTTACTTAACAGGGTCTAATTCACCCCTCCACTTT

clone_size: many
cdr3_length: 14
v_call: TRBV6-6
j_call: TRBJ1-5
d_call: NA
cdr3_aa: CASRQPGSNQPQHF
cdr3_nt: TGTGCCAGCAGACAGCCCGGGAGCAATCAGCCCCAGCATTTT

clone_size: NA
cdr3_length: 18
v_call: TRBV21-1
j_call: TRBJ2-2
d_call: NA
cdr3_aa: CASSKELTVPSDTGELFF
cdr3_nt: TGTGCCAGCAGCAAAGAACTTACCGTCCCCTCGGACACCGGGGAGCTGTTTTTT

clone_size: NA
cdr3_length: 16
v_call: TRBV5-1
j_call: TRBJ2-7
d_call: TRBD2
cdr3_aa: CASSLEGTSGIGEQYF
cdr3_nt: TGCGCCAGCAGCTTGGAAGGGACTAGCGGGATTGGTGAGCAGTACTTC

clone_size: many
cdr3_length: 16
v_call: TRBV7-2
j_call: TRBJ2-3
d_call: NA
cdr3_aa: CASSLEGRGRTDTQYF
cdr3_nt: TGTGCCAGCAGCTTAGAGGGGCGGGGGCGTACAGATACGCAGTATTTT

clone_size: few
cdr3_length: 12
v_call: TRBV6-6
j_call: TRBJ2-3
d_call: TRBD1
cdr3_aa: CASREGQGTQYF
cdr3_nt: TGTGCCAGCAGGGAAGGACAGGGAACGCAGTATTTT

clone_size: NA
cdr3_length: 14
v_call: TRBV9
j_call: TRBJ2-3
d_call: NA
cdr3_aa: CASSVESLGDTQYF
cdr3_nt: TGTGCCAGCAGCGTAGAGTCCCTAGGCGATACGCAGTATTTT

clone_size: many
cdr3_length: 16
v_call: TRBV7-7
j_call: TRBJ2-2
d_call: TRBD2
cdr3_aa: CASSSGGLGATGELFF
cdr3_nt: TGTGCTAGCAGCTCCGGGGGACTAGGGGCCACCGGGGAGCTGTTTTTT

clone_size: NA
cdr3_length: 13
v_call: TRBV12-3/TRBV12-4
j_call: TRBJ2-1
d_call: TRBD2
cdr3_aa: CASSPSGGIGQFF
cdr3_nt: TGTGCCAGCAGTCCTAGCGGGGGGATCGGGCAGTTCTTC

clone_size: many
cdr3_length: 15
v_call: TRBV9
j_call: TRBJ1-3
d_call: NA
cdr3_aa: CASSVEGISGNTIYF
cdr3_nt: TGTGCCAGCAGCGTAGAGGGGATCTCTGGAAACACCATATATTTT

clone_size: many
cdr3_length: 14
v_call: TRBV6-2/TRBV6-3
j_call: TRBJ1-2
d_call: NA
cdr3_aa: CASSYGQILEGYTF
cdr3_nt: TGTGCCAGCAGTTACGGACAGATTCTTGAAGGCTACACCTTC

clone_size: NA
cdr3_length: 17
v_call: TRBV28
j_call: TRBJ2-2
d_call: NA
cdr3_aa: CASSEHYRVLGTGELFF
cdr3_nt: TGTGCCAGCAGTGAACACTACAGGGTTTTGGGCACCGGGGAGCTGTTTTTT

clone_size: few
cdr3_length: 15
v_call: TRBV12-3/TRBV12-4
j_call: TRBJ1-5
d_call: NA
cdr3_aa: CASSLGQGLNQPQHF
cdr3_nt: TGTGCCAGCAGTTTAGGGCAGGGGCTCAATCAGCCCCAGCATTTT

clone_size: NA
cdr3_length: 13
v_call: TRBV25-1
j_call: TRBJ2-5
d_call: NA
cdr3_aa: CASSEWGLETQYF
cdr3_nt: TGTGCCAGCAGTGAATGGGGGTTGGAGACCCAGTACTTC

clone_size: few
cdr3_length: 14
v_call: TRBV29-1
j_call: TRBJ2-3
d_call: NA
cdr3_aa: CSVMALARTDTQYF
cdr3_nt: TGCAGCGTTATGGCCCTAGCCCGCACAGATACGCAGTATTTT

clone_size: few
cdr3_length: 13
v_call: TRBV20-1
j_call: TRBJ2-1
d_call: TRBD1
cdr3_aa: CSAAHRGRAEQFF
cdr3_nt: TGCAGTGCGGCTCACAGGGGAAGGGCTGAGCAGTTCTTC

clone_size: NA
cdr3_length: 15
v_call: TRBV7-3
j_call: TRBJ1-6
d_call: NA
cdr3_aa: CASSPDSSYNSPLHF
cdr3_nt: TGTGCCAGCAGCCCGGACAGCTCCTATAATTCACCCCTCCACTTT

clone_size: NA
cdr3_length: 14
v_call: TRBV18
j_call: TRBJ2-2
d_call: TRBD1
cdr3_aa: CASRATGDTGELFF
cdr3_nt: TGTGCCAGCCGCGCAACAGGGGACACCGGGGAGCTGTTTTTT

clone_size: few
cdr3_length: 14
v_call: TRBV28
j_call: TRBJ1-5
d_call: TRBD1
cdr3_aa: CASTETGLNQPQHF
cdr3_nt: TGTGCCAGCACAGAGACAGGGCTCAATCAGCCCCAGCATTTT

clone_size: few
cdr3_length: 13
v_call: TRBV9
j_call: TRBJ1-2
d_call: NA
cdr3_aa: CASSTQEYYGYTF
cdr3_nt: TGTGCCAGCAGCACACAGGAATACTATGGCTACACCTTC

clone_size: NA
cdr3_length: 13
v_call: TRBV3-1
j_call: TRBJ1-1
d_call: TRBD1
cdr3_aa: CASSQGQGLEAFF
cdr3_nt: TGTGCCAGCAGCCAGGGACAGGGACTTGAAGCTTTCTTT

clone_size: many
cdr3_length: 15
v_call: TRBV28
j_call: TRBJ2-1
d_call: NA
cdr3_aa: CASSLSSHGGNEQFF
cdr3_nt: TGTGCCAGCAGTTTATCCAGCCACGGGGGAAATGAGCAGTTCTTC

clone_size: few
cdr3_length: 13
v_call: TRBV9
j_call: TRBJ1-3
d_call: NA
cdr3_aa: CASSVGLGNTIYF
cdr3_nt: TGTGCCAGCAGCGTAGGTCTCGGAAACACCATATATTTT

clone_size: NA
cdr3_length: 13
v_call: TRBV6-5
j_call: TRBJ1-6
d_call: TRBD1
cdr3_aa: CASSRGQPSPLHF
cdr3_nt: TGTGCCAGCAGCAGGGGACAGCCTTCACCCCTCCACTTT

clone_size: few
cdr3_length: 15
v_call: TRBV5-6
j_call: TRBJ1-1
d_call: NA
cdr3_aa: CASSLNGWMNTEAFF
cdr3_nt: TGTGCCAGCAGCTTAAACGGATGGATGAACACTGAAGCTTTCTTT

clone_size: few
cdr3_length: 12
v_call: TRBV10-3
j_call: TRBJ1-2
d_call: NA
cdr3_aa: CAISPNGGGYTF
cdr3_nt: TGTGCCATCAGTCCTAACGGGGGAGGCTACACCTTC

clone_size: NA
cdr3_length: 15
v_call: TRBV19
j_call: TRBJ2-7
d_call: NA
cdr3_aa: CASSSRTAPASEQYF
cdr3_nt: TGTGCCAGTAGTTCCCGGACAGCCCCGGCCTCCGAGCAGTACTTC